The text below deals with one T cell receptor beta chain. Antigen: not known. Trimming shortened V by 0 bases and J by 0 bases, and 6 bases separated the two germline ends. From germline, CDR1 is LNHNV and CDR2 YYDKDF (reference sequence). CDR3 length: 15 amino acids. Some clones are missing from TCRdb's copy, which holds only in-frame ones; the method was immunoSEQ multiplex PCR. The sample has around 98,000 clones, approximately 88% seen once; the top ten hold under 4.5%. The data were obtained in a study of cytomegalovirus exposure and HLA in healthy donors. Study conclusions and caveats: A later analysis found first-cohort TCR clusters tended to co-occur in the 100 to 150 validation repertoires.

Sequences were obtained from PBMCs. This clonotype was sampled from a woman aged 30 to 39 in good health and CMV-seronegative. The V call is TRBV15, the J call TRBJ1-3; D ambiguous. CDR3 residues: CATSRDKLSGNTIYF. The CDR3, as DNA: TGTGCCACCAGCAGAGATAAGCTCTCTGGAAACACCATATATTTT.